These T cell receptor beta chains were read from a single sample in a study of cytomegalovirus exposure and HLA in healthy donors. Clones were sequenced by immunoSEQ multiplex PCR, and TCRdb holds only the in-frame ones, with some missing. The table records just over 20,000 clones, 97% of them present only once. What was sequenced was PBMCs. Receptors originate from a man under 40 in good health and CMV-seropositive. Both conserved end residues are part of each CDR3. A D gene is named only where the DNA matches it firmly. Clone size is shown for a subset of rows, as once, few, many or a class of expanded clone.

cdr3_nt cdr3_aa v_call d_call j_call clone_size
TGTGCCAGCCGTACCAGCTCTGGGGCCAACGTCCTGACTTTC CASRTSSGANVLTF TRBV7-3 . TRBJ2-6 .
TGTGCCAGCAGCTTAGCGCCCCCGGGAAATGAAAAACTGTTTTTT CASSLAPPGNEKLFF TRBV7-9 . TRBJ1-4 .
TGCGCCAGCAGCTCGGACAGCGCCTCTGGAAACACCATATATTTT CASSSDSASGNTIYF TRBV5-1 . TRBJ1-3 .
TGTGCCAGCGAGGAGGTCGTTGAGCAGTTCTTC CASEEVVEQFF TRBV2 . TRBJ2-1 .
TGTGCCAGCAGTGGGGGACTAGCGCTTAGCACAGATACGCAGTATTTT CASSGGLALSTDTQYF TRBV28 TRBD2 TRBJ2-3 .
TGTGCCAGCAGTGAACTCTCTGGGGAGGGACAAGAGACCCAGTACTTC CASSELSGEGQETQYF TRBV6-1 TRBD2 TRBJ2-5 .
TGTGCCAGCAGTACACTCCCCCAGGGTTGGGGTGGCTACACCTTC CASSTLPQGWGGYTF TRBV6-5 . TRBJ1-2 .
TGTGCCTGGATGCCTGGGGGGACTACGCAGTATTTT CAWMPGGTTQYF TRBV30 . TRBJ2-3 .
TGTGCCAGCAGCGTCAGGGGCGAGCAGTACTTC CASSVRGEQYF TRBV27 . TRBJ2-7 .
TGTGCCAGCAGTGGAACGACTAGCGGAGCCTACGAGCAGTACTTC CASSGTTSGAYEQYF TRBV28 TRBD2 TRBJ2-7 .
TGCGCCAGCAGAGCAAGGAGCGGGAGTTATGACGAGCAGTACTTC CASRARSGSYDEQYF TRBV5-1 TRBD2 TRBJ2-7 .
TGTGCCAGCAGGGACGGTCCGACAGGGGGTTATGAAAAACTGTTTTTT CASRDGPTGGYEKLFF TRBV5-4 TRBD1 TRBJ1-4 .
TGTGCCAGCAGTTCAGGACTAGCGGGTATCTACGAGCAGTACTTC CASSSGLAGIYEQYF TRBV6-5 TRBD2 TRBJ2-7 .
TGTGCCAGCAGTTTAGGGGCGTTCGGTGATACGCAGTATTTT CASSLGAFGDTQYF TRBV27 . TRBJ2-3 .
TGTGCCAGCAGCTTACTACTAGCGGGGGTCACAGATACGCAGTATTTT CASSLLLAGVTDTQYF TRBV7-2 TRBD2 TRBJ2-3 .
TGTGCCAGCTCCCTTTCGGGTACAGATACGCAGTATTTT CASSLSGTDTQYF TRBV18 . TRBJ2-3 .
TGTGCCAGTTCCCAACTGAATAGGGGGAGGGCCCCCGAGCAGTACTTC CASSQLNRGRAPEQYF TRBV18 . TRBJ2-7 .
TGTGCCTGGAAACGGGACAGGGTAACTGAAGCTTTCTTT CAWKRDRVTEAFF TRBV30 TRBD1 TRBJ1-1 .
TGTGCCAGCAGCCATATGGCCGCACCGGGCTACACCTTC CASSHMAAPGYTF TRBV13 . TRBJ1-2 .
TGTGCCAGCGGCCCGGGGGGGTGGGAAAACATTCAGTACTTC CASGPGGWENIQYF TRBV28 TRBD2 TRBJ2-4 .
TGTGCCAGCAGTTTATCTTCAGGGAATGAGCAGTTCTTC CASSLSSGNEQFF TRBV28 . TRBJ2-1 once
TGTGCCAGCGGGGGACGGACTAGAATTATCCAGTACTTC CASGGRTRIIQYF TRBV28 TRBD2 TRBJ2-7 .
TGCGCCAGCAGCCAAGGGGAGGGAGGAGCAGATACGCAGTATTTT CASSQGEGGADTQYF TRBV4-3 TRBD2 TRBJ2-3 .
TGTGCCAGCAGTTCGACCGGGACAGGGGGCTACGAGCAGTACTTC CASSSTGTGGYEQYF TRBV28 TRBD1 TRBJ2-7 .
TGTGCCAGCAGGGTTTACGCCAGGCAAGAGACCCAGTACTTC CASRVYARQETQYF TRBV28 . TRBJ2-5 .
TGTGCCGTACACGAAGGCGCCGGGACAGGGCGATACGAGCAGTACTTC CAVHEGAGTGRYEQYF TRBV6-6 TRBD1 TRBJ2-7 .
TGTGCCATCAGTGGGGGGCAGGGGGAAAAACTGTTTTTT CAISGGQGEKLFF TRBV10-3 . TRBJ1-4 .
TGTGCCAGCAGTTTAAAAGGGGCACTCCTCCCTCTCGAGCAGTACTTC CASSLKGALLPLEQYF TRBV28 . TRBJ2-7 .
TGTGCCAGTAGTCAACCGGACAGGGGCTTTTCCTACGAGCAGTACTTC CASSQPDRGFSYEQYF TRBV19 TRBD1 TRBJ2-7 .
TGTGCCAGCAGCAACCCGGGACTAGCGGGAGCAGATACGCAGTATTTT CASSNPGLAGADTQYF TRBV7-2 TRBD2 TRBJ2-3 .
TGTGCCAGCAGTTTTGGACAGGTTTTATCCGAGCAGTACTTC CASSFGQVLSEQYF TRBV28 TRBD1 TRBJ2-7 once
TGTGCCAGCAGCTCGACAGGGAAGAAGGGTCAGCCCCAGCATTTT CASSSTGKKGQPQHF TRBV5-8 TRBD1 TRBJ1-5 .
TGTGCCAGCAGCCCCCCTGCCTACAATGAGCAGTTCTTC CASSPPAYNEQFF TRBV7-3 . TRBJ2-1 .
TGTGCCAGCAGCTCAGGGGGGAGACACGGGAGCTCCTACGAGCAGTACTTC CASSSGGRHGSSYEQYF TRBV7-9 . TRBJ2-7 .
TGTGCCAGCAGCCCGGGGGGCTGGGGGTACTTC CASSPGGWGYF TRBV7-9 . TRBJ2-5 .
TGCGCCAGCAGCTTTGAGGGAGTTGAGCAGTTCTTC CASSFEGVEQFF TRBV5-1 . TRBJ2-1 once
TGTGCCAGCTACGAGTCGGGGGAGGGCACTGAAGCTTTCTTT CASYESGEGTEAFF TRBV28 . TRBJ1-1 .
TGTGCCAGCAGCTTGGGGTTCAGGGTGCGGAACCTCCAAGAGACCCAGTACTTC CASSLGFRVRNLQETQYF TRBV5-6 . TRBJ2-5 .
TGCGCCAGCAGCTTGGTAGGGGGCTACGAGCAGTACTTC CASSLVGGYEQYF TRBV5-1 . TRBJ2-7 .
TGTGCCAGCAGGGCTAGCGGGAGTTACAATGAGCAGTTCTTC CASRASGSYNEQFF TRBV7-2 TRBD2 TRBJ2-1 .
TGTGCCAGCCTCCTAGCGGGAGGGCCCTACGAGCAGTACTTC CASLLAGGPYEQYF TRBV28 TRBD2 TRBJ2-7 .
TGTGCCAGTAGTATAGCCCTGGGACTAGCGGGAGTGCTGTACTTC CASSIALGLAGVLYF TRBV19 TRBD2 TRBJ2-7 .
TGTGCCAGCAGCGGCGGGACCCAGTACTTC CASSGGTQYF TRBV28 . TRBJ2-5 .
TGTGCCAGCAGTCTTAGCGGATCGCTCTCCTACAATGAGCAGTTCTTC CASSLSGSLSYNEQFF TRBV28 . TRBJ2-1 .
TGTGCCAGCAGCCAAACGCAGGCCCCGAGCACTGAAGCTTTCTTT CASSQTQAPSTEAFF TRBV28 . TRBJ1-1 .
TGTGCCAGCAGTTTCTCACTAGCGGGAGGGCCAAATGAGCAGTTCTTC CASSFSLAGGPNEQFF TRBV27 TRBD2 TRBJ2-1 .
TGTGCCAGCAGTTTTACATTAATTCAGCCCCAGCATTTT CASSFTLIQPQHF TRBV28 . TRBJ1-5 .
TGTGCCAGCAGCCAGGGTATGACAGGGGACAATGAGCAGTTCTTC CASSQGMTGDNEQFF TRBV4-2 TRBD1 TRBJ2-1 .
TGCGCCAGCAGCTACCGCGCCGACTCCTACGAGCAGTACTTC CASSYRADSYEQYF TRBV5-1 . TRBJ2-7 .
TGTGCCAGCAGCTTTCAAGGGGGGGACAATCAGCCCCAGCATTTT CASSFQGGDNQPQHF TRBV5-6 . TRBJ1-5 .
TGCGCCAGCAGCTTCTTTTCTAGCGGTTCTAGCTCCTACAATGAGCAGTTCTTC CASSFFSSGSSSYNEQFF TRBV5-1 TRBD2 TRBJ2-1 .
TGCAGCGTTGATCCTAGCTTCAAAGGGCAGTTCTTC CSVDPSFKGQFF TRBV29-1 . TRBJ2-1 .